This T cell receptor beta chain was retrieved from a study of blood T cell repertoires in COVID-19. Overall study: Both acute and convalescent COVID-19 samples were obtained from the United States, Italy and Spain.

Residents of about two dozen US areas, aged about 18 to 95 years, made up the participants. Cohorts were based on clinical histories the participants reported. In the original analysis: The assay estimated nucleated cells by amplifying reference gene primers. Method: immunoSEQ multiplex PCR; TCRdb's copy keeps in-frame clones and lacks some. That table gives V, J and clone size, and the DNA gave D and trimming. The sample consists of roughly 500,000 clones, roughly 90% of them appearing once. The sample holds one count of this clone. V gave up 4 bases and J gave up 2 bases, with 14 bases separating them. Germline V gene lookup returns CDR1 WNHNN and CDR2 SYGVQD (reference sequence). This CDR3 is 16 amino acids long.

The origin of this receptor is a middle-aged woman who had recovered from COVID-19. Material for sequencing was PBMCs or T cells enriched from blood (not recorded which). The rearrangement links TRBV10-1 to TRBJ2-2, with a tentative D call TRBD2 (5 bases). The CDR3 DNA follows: TGCGCCAGCAGTGGGGCGATGAGCGGTAACACCGGGGAGCTGTTTTTT. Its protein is CASSGAMSGNTGELFF.